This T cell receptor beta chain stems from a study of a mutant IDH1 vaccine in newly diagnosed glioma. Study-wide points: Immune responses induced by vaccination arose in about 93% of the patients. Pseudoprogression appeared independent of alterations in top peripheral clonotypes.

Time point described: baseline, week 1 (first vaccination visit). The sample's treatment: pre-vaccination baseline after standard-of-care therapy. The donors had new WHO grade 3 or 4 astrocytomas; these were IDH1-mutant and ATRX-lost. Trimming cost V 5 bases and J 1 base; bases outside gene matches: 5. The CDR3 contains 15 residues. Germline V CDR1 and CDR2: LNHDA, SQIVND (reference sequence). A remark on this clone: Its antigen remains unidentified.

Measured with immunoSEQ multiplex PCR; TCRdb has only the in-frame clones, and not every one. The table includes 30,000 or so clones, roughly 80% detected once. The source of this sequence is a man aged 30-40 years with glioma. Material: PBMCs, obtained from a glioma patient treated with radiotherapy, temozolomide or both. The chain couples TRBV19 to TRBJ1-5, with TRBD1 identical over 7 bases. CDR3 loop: CASSPRGGSNQPQHF. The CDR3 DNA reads TGTGCCAGTAGTCCACGAGGGGGCAGCAATCAGCCCCAGCATTTT.